The rows below give T cell receptor beta chains drawn from one sample of a study of shared clonotypes between healthy human individuals. Sequencing used immunoSEQ multiplex PCR; TCRdb keeps in-frame clones, though not all of them. The data hold around 610,000 clones, with approximately 96% observed a single time. Sequencing was performed on naive CD8+ T cells sorted from blood. Receptor source: a woman in her 30s in good health. Each CDR3 is given with its conserved first and last residue. The D gene is left open where the match is weak. The size of a clone is reported for some rows only, either as once, few or many, or as a class for expanded clones.

cdr3_aa: CASSLVLSDEQYF; cdr3_nt: TGTGCCAGCAGCTTAGTATTATCGGACGAGCAGTACTTC; clone_size: -; v_call: TRBV11-2; d_call: -; j_call: TRBJ2-7
cdr3_aa: CASSPGGNTEAFF; cdr3_nt: TGTGCCAGCAGCCCAGGGGGCAACACTGAAGCTTTCTTT; clone_size: -; v_call: TRBV9; d_call: TRBD1; j_call: TRBJ1-1
cdr3_aa: CASSLGGFGTEAFF; cdr3_nt: TGTGCCAGCAGCTTGGGGGGGTTTGGCACTGAAGCTTTCTTT; clone_size: -; v_call: TRBV5-6; d_call: -; j_call: TRBJ1-1
cdr3_aa: CATSSSGANVLTF; cdr3_nt: TGTGCCACCAGCAGCTCTGGGGCCAACGTCCTGACTTTC; clone_size: -; v_call: TRBV15; d_call: -; j_call: TRBJ2-6
cdr3_aa: CASSPTTSGAYNEQFF; cdr3_nt: TGCGCCAGCAGTCCGACTACTAGCGGGGCCTACAATGAGCAGTTCTTC; clone_size: -; v_call: TRBV10-2; d_call: TRBD2; j_call: TRBJ2-1
cdr3_aa: CASSHLGTGGSGYEQYF; cdr3_nt: TGCGCCAGCAGCCACCTCGGGACTGGGGGCAGCGGCTACGAGCAGTACTTC; clone_size: -; v_call: TRBV4-1; d_call: -; j_call: TRBJ2-7
cdr3_aa: CASSLKGSPYEQYF; cdr3_nt: TGTGCCAGCAGCTTGAAGGGATCCCCCTACGAGCAGTACTTC; clone_size: once; v_call: TRBV5-4; d_call: -; j_call: TRBJ2-7
cdr3_aa: CASSPMTSGRSYEQYF; cdr3_nt: TGTGCCAGCAGCCCAATGACTAGCGGGAGGTCCTACGAGCAGTACTTC; clone_size: -; v_call: TRBV7-9; d_call: TRBD2; j_call: TRBJ2-7
cdr3_aa: CASSMGQGYEQYF; cdr3_nt: TGTGCCAGTAGTATGGGGCAGGGCTACGAGCAGTACTTC; clone_size: -; v_call: TRBV19; d_call: -; j_call: TRBJ2-7
cdr3_aa: CASLTGGTGNTIYF; cdr3_nt: TGTGCCAGCCTTACCGGGGGGACAGGAAACACCATATATTTT; clone_size: once; v_call: TRBV28; d_call: -; j_call: TRBJ1-3
cdr3_aa: CASSLIASSYEQYF; cdr3_nt: TGTGCCAGCAGTCTAATAGCGAGCTCCTACGAGCAGTACTTC; clone_size: -; v_call: TRBV27; d_call: -; j_call: TRBJ2-7
cdr3_aa: CAITSDRGAQQYF; cdr3_nt: TGTGCCATCACATCGGACAGGGGAGCCCAGCAGTACTTC; clone_size: -; v_call: TRBV10-3; d_call: TRBD1; j_call: TRBJ2-7
cdr3_aa: CASSQKPNVGTVNEKLFF; cdr3_nt: TGCGCCAGCAGCCAAAAGCCTAACGTCGGGACAGTAAATGAAAAACTGTTTTTT; clone_size: -; v_call: TRBV4-1; d_call: TRBD1; j_call: TRBJ1-4
cdr3_aa: CASSSWTGLVDTEAFF; cdr3_nt: TGCGCCAGCAGCTCGTGGACAGGGTTGGTGGACACTGAAGCTTTCTTT; clone_size: -; v_call: TRBV5-1; d_call: TRBD1; j_call: TRBJ1-1
cdr3_aa: CASSPTRRATDTQYF; cdr3_nt: TGTGCCAGCAGCCCGACTAGACGAGCCACAGATACGCAGTATTTT; clone_size: -; v_call: TRBV13; d_call: -; j_call: TRBJ2-3
cdr3_aa: CASSSFGGGNEQFF; cdr3_nt: TGTGCCAGCAGCTCATTCGGGGGCGGGAATGAGCAGTTCTTC; clone_size: -; v_call: TRBV11-2; d_call: -; j_call: TRBJ2-1
cdr3_aa: CSVEDFRGENYGYTF; cdr3_nt: TGCAGCGTTGAAGATTTTAGGGGGGAAAACTATGGCTACACCTTC; clone_size: -; v_call: TRBV29-1; d_call: -; j_call: TRBJ1-2
cdr3_aa: CASSPSWGANTGELFF; cdr3_nt: TGTGCCAGCAGTCCCTCTTGGGGCGCGAACACCGGGGAGCTGTTTTTT; clone_size: -; v_call: TRBV2; d_call: -; j_call: TRBJ2-2
cdr3_aa: CASSVEGLGTEAFF; cdr3_nt: TGTGCCAGCAGCGTAGAGGGCCTGGGCACTGAAGCTTTCTTT; clone_size: -; v_call: TRBV9; d_call: -; j_call: TRBJ1-1
cdr3_aa: CASSLGGTSSYNSPLHF; cdr3_nt: TGTGCCAGCAGCTTGGGGGGCACGAGCTCCTATAATTCACCCCTCCACTTT; clone_size: -; v_call: TRBV11-2; d_call: -; j_call: TRBJ1-6
cdr3_aa: CASSDAGPFYEQYF; cdr3_nt: TGTGCCAGTAGTGATGCGGGTCCTTTCTACGAGCAGTACTTC; clone_size: -; v_call: TRBV19; d_call: -; j_call: TRBJ2-7
cdr3_aa: CASTESLGQAQPQHF; cdr3_nt: TGTGCCAGTACTGAATCGTTGGGACAGGCCCAGCCCCAGCATTTT; clone_size: once; v_call: TRBV19; d_call: TRBD1; j_call: TRBJ1-5
cdr3_aa: CASSQVIIRKASSTDTQYF; cdr3_nt: TGCGCCAGCAGCCAAGTAATTATTCGTAAGGCCTCCTCCACAGATACGCAGTATTTT; clone_size: -; v_call: TRBV4-1; d_call: -; j_call: TRBJ2-3
cdr3_aa: CASSLGLTEAFF; cdr3_nt: TGTGCCAGCAGTTTAGGTTTGACTGAAGCTTTCTTT; clone_size: -; v_call: TRBV28; d_call: -; j_call: TRBJ1-1
cdr3_aa: CASSLVGGISYEQYF; cdr3_nt: TGTGCCAGCAGTTTAGTTGGCGGGATCTCCTACGAGCAGTACTTC; clone_size: -; v_call: TRBV28; d_call: -; j_call: TRBJ2-7
cdr3_aa: CASGRLAGGTDTQYF; cdr3_nt: TGTGCCAGCGGACGACTAGCGGGAGGCACAGATACGCAGTATTTT; clone_size: -; v_call: TRBV6-5; d_call: TRBD2; j_call: TRBJ2-3
cdr3_aa: CASTSGSGSYNEQFF; cdr3_nt: TGTGCCAGCACGAGTGGGTCTGGCTCCTACAATGAGCAGTTCTTC; clone_size: -; v_call: TRBV2; d_call: -; j_call: TRBJ2-1
cdr3_aa: CASSLGADSNQPQHF; cdr3_nt: TGTGCCAGCAGCTTAGGGGCAGATAGCAATCAGCCCCAGCATTTT; clone_size: -; v_call: TRBV7-9; d_call: -; j_call: TRBJ1-5
cdr3_aa: CASRGKLIYEQYF; cdr3_nt: TGTGCCAGCCGTGGCAAGCTTATCTACGAGCAGTACTTC; clone_size: -; v_call: TRBV6-5; d_call: -; j_call: TRBJ2-7
cdr3_aa: CASTFRGGGREQYF; cdr3_nt: TGTGCCAGCACCTTCCGTGGAGGGGGGAGGGAGCAGTACTTC; clone_size: -; v_call: TRBV28; d_call: -; j_call: TRBJ2-7
cdr3_aa: CASSERGQGSNYNEQFF; cdr3_nt: TGTGCCAGCAGTGAGAGGGGACAGGGTAGTAATTACAATGAGCAGTTCTTC; clone_size: -; v_call: TRBV25-1; d_call: TRBD1; j_call: TRBJ2-1
cdr3_aa: CASSLELAGRLSYEQYF; cdr3_nt: TGTGCCAGCAGCTTGGAGTTAGCGGGCAGGCTTAGCTACGAGCAGTACTTC; clone_size: -; v_call: TRBV5-8; d_call: TRBD2; j_call: TRBJ2-7